The 8 T cell receptor beta chains below were found in one sample sequenced in a study of cytomegalovirus exposure and HLA in healthy donors. The PCR made use of 60 Vbeta and 13 Jbeta primers. Using immunoSEQ multiplex PCR, the repertoire was profiled, and TCRdb retains in-frame clones only, with some absent. Counted here are roughly 100,000 clones, 60% to 80% occurring once; the ten biggest clones make up 2.5% to 3.5%. Source material: PBMCs. The receptor source for this set is a female donor in good health and CMV-seronegative.

The rearrangement links TRBV6-1 to TRBJ1-1; 9 positions agree with TRBD1. CDR1 is MNHNS, CDR2 SASEGT, per germline. The CDR3 sequence is 13 residues long. The ends lost 8 bases at V and 7 bases at J; junction bases unmatched: 8. As DNA, the CDR3 is TGTGCCAGCTGTTCTACAGGGGGCATTGAAGCTTTCTTT. Translation: CASCSTGGIEAFF.

V is TRBV4-3 and J is TRBJ2-7; 7 nucleotides agree with TRBD1. The CDR3 has 13 amino acids. Germline V lookup: CDR1 LGHNA, CDR2 YSLEER. V gave up 6 bases and J gave up 1 base; unmatched junction bases: 3. CDR3: CASSIQGSYEQYF. In nucleotides, the CDR3 is TGCGCCAGCAGTATACAGGGGTCCTACGAGCAGTACTTC.

The gene calls are TRBV11-3 and TRBJ1-1, with D uncertain. The CDR3 consists of 14 residues. CDR1 SGHNT and CDR2 YENEEA come from the germline V gene. V was cut by 8 bases and J by 4 bases, with 17 bases left in between. DNA for the CDR3: TGTGCCAGCGGGGTTGGGGTCGAGGGCACTGAAGCTTTCTTT. Its protein is CASGVGVEGTEAFF.

The genes are TRBV14 and TRBJ1-6, with D possibly matching TRBD1 (5 bases). Germline V gives CDR1 SGHDN, CDR2 FVKESK. The V gene lost 0 bases and the J gene lost 5 bases, with 11 bases spanning the gap. The CDR3 length is 16 residues. The CDR3, as DNA: TGTGCCAGCAGCCAAGAAGGTCCAGGGCATAATTCACCCCTCCACTTT. This encodes CASSQEGPGHNSPLHF.

The chain combines TRBV2 with TRBJ2-7; unclear D gene. Trimming took off 5 bases at V and 5 bases at J, with 7 bases between the two ends. From germline, CDR1 is SNHLY and CDR2 FYNNEI. This CDR3 has 11 residues. CDR3 in amino acids: CASSLRDEQYF. The CDR3 coding sequence is TGTGCCAGCAGTCTCCGGGACGAGCAGTACTTC.

There are a few counts of this clone. J is TRBJ2-6 and V is TRBV5-1; 13 bases line up with TRBD2. V lost 4 bases and J lost 2; bases outside the gene matches: 9. The V gene's germline CDR1 is SGHRS and CDR2 YFSETQ. The CDR3 has 19 amino acids. CDR3 in DNA: TGCGCCAGCAGCCAGGGACTAGCGGGAACAGCCACTGGGGCCAACGTCCTGACTTTC. Translation gives CASSQGLAGTATGANVLTF.

The chain has TRBV28 and TRBJ1-5; tentative D call: TRBD1 (6 bases). Germline CDR1 reads MDHEN; CDR2 reads SYDVKM. The CDR3 contains 15 residues. V was shortened by 5 bases and J by 1 base, with 12 bases between the two germline ends. The CDR3 loop reads CASSPLGQSNQPQHF. The DNA for the CDR3 is TGTGCCAGCAGTCCCTTAGGACAGAGCAATCAGCCCCAGCATTTT.

In nucleotides, the CDR3 is TGTGCCAGCAGCGTAGTACAGGGTGGGACCGGGGAGCTGTTTTTT. Translated: CASSVVQGGTGELFF. V and J are TRBV9 and TRBJ2-2, with a weak D call TRBD1 (6 bases). The CDR3 length is 15 residues. Germline CDR1 reads SGDLS; CDR2 reads YYNGEE. The V end lost 0 bases, the J end lost 5 bases, and 11 bases lay between the germline ends.